Below, one T cell receptor beta chain is given with its context. Antigen specificity is unknown. Expressed TCRB transcripts were sequenced because the isolated RNA had all been reverse transcribed beforehand. This table comes from immunoSEQ multiplex PCR, and its TCRdb copy is limited to in-frame clones, with some not included. The sample has 300,000 to 450,000 clones, 8.5% to 10% seen once. Unmatched junction bases numbered 7, after V lost 8 bases and J lost 4 bases. The germline CDR1 and CDR2 sequences are SGHAT and FQNNGV. This CDR3 contains 13 residues. The data originate from a study of beta chain features in type 1 diabetes. General study points: VDJ junctions from patients with type 1 diabetes contained fewer insertions and more deletions. Among all four CD4+ subsets, Type 1 diabetes patients had TCRB CDR3s that were moderately but significantly shorter.

The chain uses TRBV11-2 and TRBJ1-2; TRBD1 matches 7 bases. The TCR sequence derives from a man aged 30-40 years with type 1 diabetes. Sequencing was carried out using central memory CD4+ T cells from blood. CDR3 residues: CASGRDRRYGYTF. The CDR3 DNA sequence: TGTGCCAGCGGTAGGGACAGACGCTATGGCTACACCTTC.